Sequencing of this TCR beta chain was carried out in a study of low-dose radiotherapy and immunotherapy resistance in tumors. cDNA synthesis used a TRAV/TRBV-specific primer set for both chains. For amplifying TCRs, the PCR ran for around 20 cycles with Phusion, which was used together with a constant-region primer and the adapter on the V primers. Using its own MiXCR run on the reads, TCRdb lists one record per CDR3 protein. The profile shows roughly 13,000 distinct CDR3 sequences, more than 50% of them singletons. Qualifying patients carried advanced solid tumors devoid of tumor-infiltrating lymphocytes. Germline CDR1 reads LGHNA; CDR2 reads YNFKEQ. CDR3 length: 17 residues. Between the trimmed V and J ends, which lost 0 bases and 6 bases, there was a span of 19 bases.

This receptor was obtained from a human donor with advanced metastatic prostate, ovarian, gallbladder or colorectal cancer (not recorded which). This table probably holds off-target reads from a library built for another chain. The rearrangement uses TRBV4-2 and TRBJ2-3; D remains unclear. The CDR3 sequence is CASSQDLGLRSRDTQYF. The CDR3, as DNA: TGTGCCAGCAGCCAAGATTTAGGGCTTAGGTCCCGGGATACGCAGTATTTT.